Following are 16 T cell receptor beta chains from one sample sequenced in a study of T cell responses to AZD1222 COVID-19 vaccine. Method: immunoSEQ multiplex PCR; TCRdb's copy keeps in-frame clones and lacks some. The sample includes some 120,000 clones, 85% to 90% of them seen just once. The specimen comprised peripheral blood, sampled on day 0 of MenACWY control vaccination. These receptors were taken from an adult in good health.

The CDR3 region has the DNA TGTGCCAGCAGCTTAGGGCGAGAGGGCAACGAGCAGTACTTC. It is translated as CASSLGREGNEQYF. The chain joins TRBV11-3 to TRBJ2-7, with D possibly matching TRBD2 (5 bases). Trimming shortened V by 1 base and J by 5 bases, and 12 bases separated the two germline ends. The germline V gene encodes CDR1 SGHNT and CDR2 YENEEA. The CDR3 runs 14 residues.

This clone was found a few times. The CDR3 region is CASSSITGTALTTNEKLFF. In DNA, the CDR3 is TGTGCCAGCAGCTCGATCACCGGGACAGCCTTAACAACTAATGAAAAACTGTTTTTT. The chain couples TRBV11-3 to TRBJ1-4, with 7 bases lining up with TRBD1. J gave up 0 bases and V 4 bases, and 14 bases lay outside the gene matches. Germline V gene sequence: CDR1 SGHNT, CDR2 YENEEA. The CDR3 runs to 19 residues.

The genes are TRBV5-4 and TRBJ1-1; D gene uncertain. Trimming stripped 2 bases from V and 1 base from J, with 15 bases between. The CDR3 is 16 residues long. Germline V CDR1 and CDR2: SGHNT, YYREEE (reference sequence). Written as DNA, the CDR3 is TGTGCCAGCAGCTTAGGTCGGAAGGCCCAGAACACTGAAGCTTTCTTT. It yields the protein CASSLGRKAQNTEAFF.

The chain is built from TRBV2 and TRBJ1-1, with D unresolved. The CDR3 has 11 amino acids. The ends were cut back, 7 bases at V and 8 bases at J, with 11 bases in the middle. From germline, CDR1 is SNHLY and CDR2 FYNNEI. The CDR3 DNA follows: TGTGCCAGCATGAGGCGGACCGAAGCTTTCTTT. It is translated as CASMRRTEAFF.

The V and J genes are TRBV4-1 and TRBJ2-2; D may be TRBD2 (5 bases). V was trimmed by 1 base and J by 0 bases, leaving 6 bases between them. The CDR3 length is 15 residues. Germline assignment: CDR1 MGHRA and CDR2 YSYEKL. The CDR3 nucleotides read TGCGCCAGCAGCCAAGCGGAGGCGAACACCGGGGAGCTGTTTTTT. Its translation is CASSQAEANTGELFF.

This clone turned up a few times. The chain employs TRBV7-2 and TRBJ2-1, with 11 bases fitting TRBD2. V was pared by 1 base and J by 4 bases, with 6 bases of the junction left unmatched. The CDR3 runs to 17 residues. Germline CDR1 SGHTA, CDR2 FQGNSA. The CDR3 here is CASSLDPPSGRYNEQFF. The CDR3 DNA reads as TGTGCCAGCAGCTTAGATCCCCCTAGCGGGAGGTACAATGAGCAGTTCTTC.

V gene TRBV19 combines with J gene TRBJ2-5, with D maybe TRBD2 (6 bases). The CDR3 totals 14 residues. The germline V and J ends were trimmed by 3 bases and 2 bases, with 10 bases remaining between them. Germline CDR1 and CDR2: LNHDA and SQIVND (reference sequence). DNA of the CDR3: TGTGCCAGTAGTATCGGCGGGGCTCAAGAGACCCAGTACTTC. This gives the protein CASSIGGAQETQYF.

Only a few counts were recorded for this clone. The genes are TRBV6-1 and TRBJ2-3; D not resolved. Trimming took 3 bases from V and 2 from J, leaving 12 bases between them. There are 15 residues in the CDR3. In germline, CDR1 is MNHNS, CDR2 SASEGT. The CDR3 sequence: CASSEWATDTDTQYF. The CDR3 bases are TGTGCCAGCAGTGAGTGGGCAACAGACACAGATACGCAGTATTTT.

In this sample, this clone turned up a few times. The V call is TRBV7-9, the J call TRBJ2-4; TRBD2 matches 14 bases. Germline CDR1 reads SEHNR; CDR2 reads FQNEAQ (reference sequence). Losses at the gene ends were 6 bases for V and 6 bases for J; bases not matched to a gene: 7. This CDR3 spans 16 amino acids. The CDR3 nucleotides read TGTGCCAGCAGTTACGGACTAGCGGGAGGTATAAACATTCAGTACTTC. This encodes CASSYGLAGGINIQYF.

The chain employs TRBV10-2 and TRBJ2-5; no clear D. V was clipped by 6 bases and J by 1 base, with 3 bases between them. Germline V gene sequence: CDR1 WSHSY, CDR2 SAAADI. This CDR3 comprises 11 residues. In DNA form, the CDR3 reads TGCGCCAGCAGGGTCCAAGAGACCCAGTACTTC. It codes for CASRVQETQYF.

The chain couples TRBV6-5 to TRBJ1-5, with D possibly TRBD1 on 6 matching bases. Germline values: CDR1 MNHEY, CDR2 SVGAGI. The CDR3 is made up of 14 amino acids. Trimming removed 7 bases from V and 3 bases from J, with 13 bases in between. CDR3 coding DNA: TGTGCCAGCAACCAGGGGATGGCCAATCAGCCCCAGCATTTT. Protein product: CASNQGMANQPQHF.

The chain employs TRBV19 and TRBJ1-5, with D possibly matching TRBD1 (5 bases). This CDR3 region has 13 residues. V dropped 10 bases and J dropped 3 bases, with 13 bases sitting between them. Germline loops: CDR1 LNHDA, CDR2 SQIVND (reference sequence). CDR3 in amino acids: CATKRQFNQPQHF. The DNA of the CDR3 is TGTGCCACCAAGCGACAGTTCAATCAGCCCCAGCATTTT.

This clone appeared a few times. This chain links TRBV20-1 with TRBJ1-1; D is unclear. V dropped 2 bases and J dropped 8 bases, with 9 bases sitting between them. The CDR3 consists of 11 residues. CDR1 is DFQATT and CDR2 is SNEGSKA in the germline V gene (reference sequence). In DNA, the CDR3 is TGCAGTGCTAGACTGCGGACGGAAGCTTTCTTT. Protein sequence: CSARLRTEAFF.

The genes are TRBV11-3 and TRBJ1-6, with TRBD1 matching 7 bases. Germline V CDR1 and CDR2: SGHNT, YENEEA. The V segment lost 3 bases and the J segment 7 bases; nucleotides outside the gene matches: 6. This CDR3 has 15 amino acids. The CDR3 DNA follows: TGTGCCAGCAGCTTTTTCGGACAGGCAAATTCACCCCTCCACTTT. Translation gives CASSFFGQANSPLHF.

This clone appeared a single time. The CDR3 DNA is TGTGCCAGCAACCCCCCCGGCAGGGCTAACTATGGCTACACCTTC. Residues: CASNPPGRANYGYTF. The chain couples TRBV28 to TRBJ1-2; D is possibly TRBD1 (5 bases). Trimming cost V 7 bases and J 0 bases, with 15 bases left between them. The CDR3 runs 15 residues. Looked up from germline, CDR1 is MDHEN and CDR2 is SYDVKM.

V gene TRBV6-5 combines with J gene TRBJ1-1; 7 nucleotides line up with TRBD1. With V trimmed by 6 bases and J by 3 bases, 7 bases remained unmatched. CDR3 length: 14 residues. Germline loops: CDR1 MNHEY, CDR2 SVGAGI. CDR3 residues: CASRSGQRDTEAFF. Here the CDR3 DNA reads TGTGCCAGCAGGTCGGGACAGCGCGACACTGAAGCTTTCTTT.